This T cell receptor beta chain was sequenced during a study of blood T cell repertoires in COVID-19. Study background: Samples taken during acute and convalescent COVID-19 were collected in the United States, Italy and Spain. T cells, B-cell-depleted T cells, or PBMCs provided the cDNA or gDNA that served as material.

Original analysis: The assay estimated nucleated cells by amplifying reference gene primers. Generated by immunoSEQ multiplex PCR, the TCRdb table keeps only in-frame clones and is missing some. For V, J and clone size, that table is used; D and trimming come from the DNA. The sample comprises roughly 200,000 clones, 88% of which are singletons, and roughly 1.7% rests with the top ten. Trimming at V came to 10 bases and at J to 4 bases, leaving 3 bases not matched to a gene. This CDR3 has 11 residues. Germline loops: CDR1 LNHDA, CDR2 SQIVND (reference sequence). This rearrangement joins TRBV19 to TRBJ1-2; 7 bases map to TRBD1. The specimen sequenced was peripheral blood. The source of this sequence is a man between 70 and 80 years old with acute or convalescent COVID-19. In DNA form, the CDR3 reads TGTGCCACCCGGGACAGCTATGGCTACACCTTC. It specifies CATRDSYGYTF.